This is a list of T cell receptor beta chains from one sample in a study of cytomegalovirus exposure and HLA in healthy donors. Here immunoSEQ multiplex PCR was the method, and the copy in TCRdb shows in-frame clones only, minus some. Of about 170,000 clones in the sample, approximately 82% were seen once. The sample consisted of PBMCs. These receptor sequences come from a male donor in good health and CMV-seronegative. CDR3s include the opening cysteine and the closing phenylalanine or tryptophan. The order of the fields is V gene, J gene, D gene, clone size, CDR3 protein, CDR3 DNA. A D gene is named only where the DNA matches it firmly. Clone size is shown for a subset of rows, as once, few, many or a class of expanded clone.

>TRBV4-1|TRBJ2-7|TRBD1|NA
CASSPQDRGIEQYF
TGCGCCAGCAGCCCGCAGGACAGGGGCATCGAGCAGTACTTC
>TRBV7-8|TRBJ1-1|NA|few
CASSLSSGLEAFF
TGTGCCAGCAGCCTTAGTTCAGGGCTTGAAGCTTTCTTT
>TRBV7-9|TRBJ1-3|NA|NA
CASSPPAGGNTIYF
TGTGCCAGCAGCCCGCCCGCGGGGGGAAACACCATATATTTT
>TRBV5-8|TRBJ1-5|NA|NA
CASSLGARGYQPQHF
TGTGCCAGCAGCTTAGGGGCCAGGGGTTATCAGCCCCAGCATTTT
>TRBV28|TRBJ2-3|TRBD2|once
CASSLSLLAGEATDTQYF
TGTGCCAGCAGTTTATCCCTACTAGCGGGAGAGGCTACAGATACGCAGTATTTT
>TRBV11-1|TRBJ2-7|NA|NA
CASSPPGRGSSYEQYF
TGTGCCAGCAGCCCACCGGGGAGGGGGAGCTCCTACGAGCAGTACTTC
>TRBV11-1|TRBJ2-1|NA|NA
CASSSGETQFF
TGTGCCAGCAGCTCGGGGGAGACCCAGTTCTTC
>TRBV19|TRBJ1-5|NA|NA
CASSIAGQGITIKPQHF
TGTGCCAGTAGTATAGCTGGGCAGGGAATTACAATTAAGCCCCAGCATTTT
>TRBV5-8|TRBJ2-5|TRBD2|NA
CASSLGLAGGKETQYF
TGTGCCAGCAGCCTAGGACTAGCGGGGGGCAAAGAGACCCAGTACTTC
>TRBV5-1|TRBJ1-1|TRBD1|NA
CASSLGATGTVGEAFF
TGCGCCAGCAGCTTGGGGGCCACCGGGACAGTGGGTGAAGCTTTCTTT
>TRBV7-3|TRBJ1-1|TRBD1|NA
CASSAPGTGGYTEAFF
TGTGCCAGCAGCGCCCCCGGGACAGGGGGTTACACTGAAGCTTTCTTT
>TRBV6-4|TRBJ2-7|TRBD1|NA
CARTRDRVYEQYF
TGTGCCAGAACCCGGGACAGGGTTTACGAGCAGTACTTC
>TRBV5-1|TRBJ2-3|TRBD2|NA
CASSRGDPSTDTQYF
TGCGCCAGCAGCCGGGGGGACCCTAGCACAGATACGCAGTATTTT
>TRBV14|TRBJ1-3|NA|NA
CASSLRGFGNTIYF
TGTGCCAGCAGCCTCAGGGGATTCGGAAACACCATATATTTT
>TRBV29-1|TRBJ1-3|NA|NA
CSVEVWREGSGNTIYF
TGCAGCGTTGAAGTTTGGAGGGAGGGCTCTGGAAACACCATATATTTT
>TRBV15|TRBJ2-5|NA|NA
CATSTRGGGETQYF
TGTGCCACCAGCACCAGGGGCGGGGGAGAGACCCAGTACTTC
>TRBV18|TRBJ1-5|TRBD1|NA
CASSPGDRGGKPQHF
TGTGCCAGCTCACCAGGGGACAGGGGAGGTAAGCCCCAGCATTTT
>TRBV6-1|TRBJ1-5|NA|NA
CASSAPAGDSSQPQHF
TGTGCCAGCAGTGCCCCGGCAGGGGATTCTAGTCAGCCCCAGCATTTT
>TRBV21-1|TRBJ1-5|NA|NA
CASSKVWGHSNQPQHF
TGTGCCAGCAGCAAAGTTTGGGGGCATAGCAATCAGCCCCAGCATTTT
>TRBV2|TRBJ2-2|TRBD1|NA
CASRPDRGVIGELFF
TGTGCCAGCAGACCCGACAGGGGGGTAATCGGGGAGCTGTTTTTT
>TRBV10-3|TRBJ1-2|NA|NA
CATRQANYGYTF
TGTGCCACCCGACAGGCGAACTATGGCTACACCTTC
>TRBV5-1|TRBJ2-1|NA|NA
CASSPSAGGYNEQFF
TGCGCCAGCAGCCCCTCCGCGGGTGGGTACAATGAGCAGTTCTTC
>TRBV5-8|TRBJ1-6|TRBD1|NA
CASSLRQGAVWNSPLHF
TGTGCCAGCAGCTTGAGGCAGGGGGCCGTTTGGAATTCACCCCTCCACTTT
>TRBV11-2|TRBJ2-4|TRBD2|few
CASSPGLAGEIQYF
TGTGCCAGCAGCCCGGGACTAGCGGGAGAGATTCAGTACTTC
>TRBV11-2|TRBJ2-7|TRBD2|NA
CASSLSGGGGGAQSYEQYF
TGTGCCAGCAGCTTATCAGGGGGTGGCGGGGGGGCCCAATCCTACGAGCAGTACTTC
>TRBV11-2|TRBJ2-7|NA|NA
CASSLDRGYEQYF
TGTGCCAGCAGCTTAGATCGGGGCTACGAGCAGTACTTC
>TRBV9|TRBJ1-4|TRBD1|NA
CASSARQGAWEKLFF
TGTGCCAGCAGCGCCCGACAGGGGGCTTGGGAAAAACTGTTTTTT
>TRBV7-7|TRBJ1-1|NA|NA
CASSLDSNTEAFF
TGTGCCAGCAGCCTCGACAGCAACACTGAAGCTTTCTTT
>TRBV4-2|TRBJ2-7|TRBD2|NA
CASSPSSGRMEQYF
TGTGCCAGCAGCCCTTCTAGCGGGAGAATGGAGCAGTACTTC